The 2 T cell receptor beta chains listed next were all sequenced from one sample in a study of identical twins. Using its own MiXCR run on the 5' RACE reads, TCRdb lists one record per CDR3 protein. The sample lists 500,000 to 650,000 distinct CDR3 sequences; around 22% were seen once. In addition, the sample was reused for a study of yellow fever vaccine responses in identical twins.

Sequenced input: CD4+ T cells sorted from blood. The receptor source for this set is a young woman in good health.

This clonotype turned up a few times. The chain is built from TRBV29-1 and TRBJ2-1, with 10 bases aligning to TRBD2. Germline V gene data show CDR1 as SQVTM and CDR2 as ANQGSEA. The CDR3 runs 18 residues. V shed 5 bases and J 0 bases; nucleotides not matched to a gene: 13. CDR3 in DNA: TGCAGCGTTCCCGGGGTAGCGGGGGGCCCCAGCTCCTACAATGAGCAGTTCTTC. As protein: CSVPGVAGGPSSYNEQFF.

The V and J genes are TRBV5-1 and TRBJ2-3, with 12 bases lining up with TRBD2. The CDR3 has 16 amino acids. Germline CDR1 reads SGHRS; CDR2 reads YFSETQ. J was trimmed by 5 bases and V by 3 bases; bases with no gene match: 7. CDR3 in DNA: TGCGCCAGCAGCTCCGAGACTAGCGGGGGTAGAGATACGCAGTATTTT. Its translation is CASSSETSGGRDTQYF. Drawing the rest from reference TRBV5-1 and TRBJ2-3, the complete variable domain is KAGVTQTPRYLIKTRGQQVTLSCSPISGHRSVSWYQQTPGQGLQFLFEYFSETQRNKGNFPGRFSGRQFSNSRSEMNVSTLELGDSALYLCASSSETSGGRDTQYFGPGTRLTVL.